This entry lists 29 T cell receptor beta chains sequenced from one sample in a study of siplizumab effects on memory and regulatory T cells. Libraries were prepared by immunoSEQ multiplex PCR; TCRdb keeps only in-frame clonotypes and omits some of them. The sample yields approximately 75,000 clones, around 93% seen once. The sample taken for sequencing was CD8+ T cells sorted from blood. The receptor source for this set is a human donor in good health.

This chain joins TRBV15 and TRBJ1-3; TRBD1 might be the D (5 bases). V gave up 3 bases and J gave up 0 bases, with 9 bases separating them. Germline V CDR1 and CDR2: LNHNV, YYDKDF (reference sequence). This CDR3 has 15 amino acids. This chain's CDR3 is CATSSGADSGNTIYF. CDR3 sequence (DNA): TGTGCCACCAGCAGTGGGGCTGACTCTGGAAACACCATATATTTT.

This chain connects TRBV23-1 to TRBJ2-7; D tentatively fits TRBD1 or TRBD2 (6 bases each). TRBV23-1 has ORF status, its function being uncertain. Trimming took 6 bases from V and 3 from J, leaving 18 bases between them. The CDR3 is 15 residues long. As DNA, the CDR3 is TGCGCCAGCAGCCTGCCGGGGGCGGGCCTCTACGAGCAGTACTTC. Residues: CASSLPGAGLYEQYF.

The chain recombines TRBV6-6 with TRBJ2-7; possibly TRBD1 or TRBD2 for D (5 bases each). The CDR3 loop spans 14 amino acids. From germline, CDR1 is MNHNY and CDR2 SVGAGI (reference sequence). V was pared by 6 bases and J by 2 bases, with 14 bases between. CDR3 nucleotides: TGTGCCAGCAGGAAATTGGGGGACCCCTACGAGCAGTACTTC. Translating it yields CASRKLGDPYEQYF.

CDR3 protein: CASTGQGARGETEAFF. CDR3 DNA sequence: TGTGCCAGCACCGGACAGGGGGCCCGGGGGGAGACTGAAGCTTTCTTT. The genes are TRBV5-6 and TRBJ1-1; 11 positions agree with TRBD1. With 6 bases clipped from V and 5 bases from J, the junction kept 12 bases outside the gene matches. The CDR3 loop spans 16 amino acids. The germline V gene has CDR1 SGHDT and CDR2 YYEEEE. Full variable domain (missing parts from reference TRBV5-6 and TRBJ1-1): DAGVTQSPTHLIKTRGQQVTLRCSPKSGHDTVSWYQQALGQGPQFIFQYYEEEERQRGNFPDRFSGHQFPNYSSELNVNALLLGDSALYLCASTGQGARGETEAFFGQGTRLTVV.

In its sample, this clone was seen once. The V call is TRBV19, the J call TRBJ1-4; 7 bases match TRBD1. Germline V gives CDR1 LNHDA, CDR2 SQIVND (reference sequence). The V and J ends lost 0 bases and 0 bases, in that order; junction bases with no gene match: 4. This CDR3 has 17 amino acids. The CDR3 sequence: CASSIDQGDATNEKLFF. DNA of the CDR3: TGTGCCAGTAGTATAGATCAGGGGGACGCAACTAATGAAAAACTGTTTTTT.

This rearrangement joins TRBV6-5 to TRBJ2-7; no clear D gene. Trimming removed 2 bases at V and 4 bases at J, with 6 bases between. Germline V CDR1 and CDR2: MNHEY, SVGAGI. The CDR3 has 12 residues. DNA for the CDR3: TGTGCCAGCAGTTACGACGGTTACGAGCAGTACTTC. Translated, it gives CASSYDGYEQYF.

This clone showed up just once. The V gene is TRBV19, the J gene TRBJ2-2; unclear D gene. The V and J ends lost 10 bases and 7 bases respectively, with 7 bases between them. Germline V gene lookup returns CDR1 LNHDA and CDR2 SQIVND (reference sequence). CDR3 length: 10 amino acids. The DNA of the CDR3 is TGTGCCACTTATGGCGGGGAGCTGTTTTTT. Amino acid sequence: CATYGGELFF.

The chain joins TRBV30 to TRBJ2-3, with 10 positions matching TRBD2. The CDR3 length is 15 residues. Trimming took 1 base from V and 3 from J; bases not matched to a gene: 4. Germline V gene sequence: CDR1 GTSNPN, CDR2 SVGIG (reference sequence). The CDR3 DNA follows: TGTGCCTGGAGTGAAAGCGGGGGGGCGACAGATACGCAGTATTTT. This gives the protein CAWSESGGATDTQYF. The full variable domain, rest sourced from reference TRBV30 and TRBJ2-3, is SQTIHQWPATLVQPVGSPLSLECTVEGTSNPNLYWYRQAAGRGLQLLFYSVGIGQISSEVPQNLSASRPQDRQFILSSKKLLLSDSGFYLCAWSESGGATDTQYFGPGTRLTVL.

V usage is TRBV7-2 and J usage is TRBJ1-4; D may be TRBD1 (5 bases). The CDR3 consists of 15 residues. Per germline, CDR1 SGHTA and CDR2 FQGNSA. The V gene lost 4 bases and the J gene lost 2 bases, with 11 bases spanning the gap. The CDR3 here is CASSSSGHTNEKLFF. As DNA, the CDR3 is TGTGCCAGCAGCTCCTCAGGGCACACTAATGAAAAACTGTTTTTT. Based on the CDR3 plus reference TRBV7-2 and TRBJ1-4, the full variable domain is GAGVSQSPSNKVTEKGKDVELRCDPISGHTALYWYRQSLGQGLEFLIYFQGNSAPDKSGLPSDRFSAERTGGSVSTLTIQRTQQEDSAVYLCASSSSGHTNEKLFFGSGTQLSVL.

CDR3 nucleotides: TGTGCCAGCAGCGCTCAATCCTACAATGAGCAGTTCTTC. Protein product: CASSAQSYNEQFF. The chain uses TRBV9 and TRBJ2-1; D not resolved. V dropped 3 bases and J dropped 1 base, with 5 bases sitting between them. The CDR3 extends over 13 amino acids. The germline CDR1 and CDR2 sequences are SGDLS and YYNGEE. The full variable domain, rest sourced from reference TRBV9 and TRBJ2-1, is DSGVTQTPKHLITATGQRVTLRCSPRSGDLSVYWYQQSLDQGLQFLIQYYNGEERAKGNILERFSAQQFPDLHSELNLSSLELGDSALYFCASSAQSYNEQFFGPGTRLTVL.

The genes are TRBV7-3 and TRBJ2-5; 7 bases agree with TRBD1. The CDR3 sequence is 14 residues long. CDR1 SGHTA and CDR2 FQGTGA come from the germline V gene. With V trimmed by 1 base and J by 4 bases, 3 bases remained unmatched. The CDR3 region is CASSLKGAGETQYF. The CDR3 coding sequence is TGTGCCAGCAGCTTAAAGGGGGCCGGAGAGACCCAGTACTTC.

CDR3 region: CASSQVGNNEQFF. The CDR3 nucleotides read TGTGCCAGCAGCCAGGTGGGAAACAATGAGCAGTTCTTC. The chain has TRBV5-6 and TRBJ2-1; D is unclear. V lost 4 bases, J lost 5 bases, and 10 bases lay in between. Germline CDR1 is SGHDT and CDR2 is YYEEEE. This CDR3 has 13 residues.

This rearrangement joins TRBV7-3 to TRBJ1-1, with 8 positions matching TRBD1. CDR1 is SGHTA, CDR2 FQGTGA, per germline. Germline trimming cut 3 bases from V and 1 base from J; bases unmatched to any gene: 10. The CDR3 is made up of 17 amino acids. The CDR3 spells CASSFQGAAVGNTEAFF. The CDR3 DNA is TGTGCCAGCAGCTTCCAGGGGGCAGCTGTCGGGAACACTGAAGCTTTCTTT.

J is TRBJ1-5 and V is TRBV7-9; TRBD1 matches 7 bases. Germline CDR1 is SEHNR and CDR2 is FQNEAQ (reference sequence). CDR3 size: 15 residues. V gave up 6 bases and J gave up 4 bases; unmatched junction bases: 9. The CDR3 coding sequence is TGTGCCAGCAGTGCCCCCGGGACAGAGAATCAGCCCCAGCATTTT. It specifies CASSAPGTENQPQHF.

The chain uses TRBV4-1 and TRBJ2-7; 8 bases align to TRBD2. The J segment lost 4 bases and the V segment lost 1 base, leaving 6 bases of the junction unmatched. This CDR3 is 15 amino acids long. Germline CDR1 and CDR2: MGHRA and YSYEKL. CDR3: CASSQGGLAGYEQYF. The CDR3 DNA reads TGCGCCAGCAGCCAAGGGGGGCTAGCGGGTTACGAGCAGTACTTC.

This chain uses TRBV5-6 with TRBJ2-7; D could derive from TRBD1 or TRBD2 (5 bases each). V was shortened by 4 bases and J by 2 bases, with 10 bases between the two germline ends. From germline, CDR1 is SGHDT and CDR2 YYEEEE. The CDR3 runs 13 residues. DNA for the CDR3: TGTGCCAGCAGCCTGTGGGGGACCTACGAGCAGTACTTC. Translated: CASSLWGTYEQYF.

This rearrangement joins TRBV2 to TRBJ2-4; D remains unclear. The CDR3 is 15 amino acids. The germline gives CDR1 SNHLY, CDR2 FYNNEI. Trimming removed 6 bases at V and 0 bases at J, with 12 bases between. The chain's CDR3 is CASRPNILAKNIQYF. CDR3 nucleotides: TGTGCCAGCAGGCCTAACATCCTAGCCAAAAACATTCAGTACTTC.

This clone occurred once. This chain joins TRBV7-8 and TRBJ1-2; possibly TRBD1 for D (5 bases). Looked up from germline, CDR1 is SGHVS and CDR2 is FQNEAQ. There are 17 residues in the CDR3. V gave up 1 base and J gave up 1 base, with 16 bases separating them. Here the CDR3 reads CASSLDLPTEDNYGYTF. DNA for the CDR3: TGTGCCAGCAGCTTAGATCTACCGACAGAAGATAACTATGGCTACACCTTC.

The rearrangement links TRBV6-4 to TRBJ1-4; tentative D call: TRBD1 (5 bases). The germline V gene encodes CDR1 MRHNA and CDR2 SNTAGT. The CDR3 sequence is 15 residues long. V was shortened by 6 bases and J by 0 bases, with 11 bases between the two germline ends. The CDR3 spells CASSSGTATNEKLFF. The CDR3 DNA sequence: TGTGCCAGCAGCTCAGGGACCGCAACTAATGAAAAACTGTTTTTT.

Written as DNA, the CDR3 is TGTGCCAGCAGTTTATTCCCCGGCGGGGGCTCAGATACGCAGTATTTT. Translated, it gives CASSLFPGGGSDTQYF. This chain joins TRBV27 and TRBJ2-3, with TRBD2 as a possible D gene (7 bases). Germline V lookup: CDR1 MNHEY, CDR2 SMNVEV (reference sequence). The CDR3 has 16 residues. Between the trimmed V and J ends, which lost 1 base and 4 bases, there was a span of 15 bases.

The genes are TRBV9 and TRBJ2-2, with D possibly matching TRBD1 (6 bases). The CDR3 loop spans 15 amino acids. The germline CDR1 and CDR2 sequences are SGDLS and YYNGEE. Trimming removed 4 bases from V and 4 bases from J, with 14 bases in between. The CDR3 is CASSLLGAGTGELFF. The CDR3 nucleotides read TGTGCCAGCAGCCTCCTGGGGGCGGGCACCGGGGAGCTGTTTTTT.

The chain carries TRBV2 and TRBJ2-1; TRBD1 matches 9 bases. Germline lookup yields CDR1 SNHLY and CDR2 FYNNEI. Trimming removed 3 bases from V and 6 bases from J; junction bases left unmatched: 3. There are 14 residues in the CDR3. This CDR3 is CASSDTGGVNEQFF. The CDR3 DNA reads TGTGCCAGCAGTGACACAGGGGGCGTCAATGAGCAGTTCTTC.

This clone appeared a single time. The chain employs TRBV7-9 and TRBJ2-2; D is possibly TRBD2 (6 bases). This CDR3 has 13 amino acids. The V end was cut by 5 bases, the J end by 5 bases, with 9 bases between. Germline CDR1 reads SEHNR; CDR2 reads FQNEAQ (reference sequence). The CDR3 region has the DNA TGTGCCAGCAGCCCTGCGGGGACCGGGGAGCTGTTTTTT. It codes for CASSPAGTGELFF.

The DNA of the CDR3 is TGTGCCAGTAGCCCTGAGGGGGTCATTCCGTATTTT. Encoded protein: CASSPEGVIPYF. The genes are TRBV19 and TRBJ2-3; maybe TRBD1 (6 bases). Trimming left V 6 bases short and J 14 bases short, with 18 bases between. Germline V gene lookup returns CDR1 LNHDA and CDR2 SQIVND (reference sequence). CDR3 size: 12 residues.

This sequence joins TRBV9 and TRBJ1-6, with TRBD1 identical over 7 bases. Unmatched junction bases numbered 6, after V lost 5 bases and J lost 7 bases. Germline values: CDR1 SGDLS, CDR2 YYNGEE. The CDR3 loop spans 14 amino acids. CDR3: CASSDRAGNSPLHF. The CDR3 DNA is TGTGCCAGCAGTGACAGGGCGGGGAATTCACCCCTCCACTTT. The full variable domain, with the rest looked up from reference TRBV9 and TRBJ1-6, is DSGVTQTPKHLITATGQRVTLRCSPRSGDLSVYWYQQSLDQGLQFLIQYYNGEERAKGNILERFSAQQFPDLHSELNLSSLELGDSALYFCASSDRAGNSPLHFGNGTRLTVT.

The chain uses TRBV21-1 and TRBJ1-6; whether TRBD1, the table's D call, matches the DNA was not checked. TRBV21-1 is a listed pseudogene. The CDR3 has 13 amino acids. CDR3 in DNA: TGTGCCGGCCCAGGCAGTTATAATTCACCCCTCCACTTT. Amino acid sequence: CAGPGSYNSPLHF.

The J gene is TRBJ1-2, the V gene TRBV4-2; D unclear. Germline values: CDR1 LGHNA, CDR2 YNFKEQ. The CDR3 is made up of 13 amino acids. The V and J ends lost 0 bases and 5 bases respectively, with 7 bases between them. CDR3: CASSQELLYGYTF. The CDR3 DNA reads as TGTGCCAGCAGCCAAGAACTCCTGTATGGCTACACCTTC.

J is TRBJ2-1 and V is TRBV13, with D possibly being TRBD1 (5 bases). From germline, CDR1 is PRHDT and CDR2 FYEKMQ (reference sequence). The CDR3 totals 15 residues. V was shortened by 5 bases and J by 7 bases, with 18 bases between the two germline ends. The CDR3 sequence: CASSPTGSTGNEQFF. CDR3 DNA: TGTGCCAGCAGCCCGACGGGTAGCACAGGAAATGAGCAGTTCTTC.

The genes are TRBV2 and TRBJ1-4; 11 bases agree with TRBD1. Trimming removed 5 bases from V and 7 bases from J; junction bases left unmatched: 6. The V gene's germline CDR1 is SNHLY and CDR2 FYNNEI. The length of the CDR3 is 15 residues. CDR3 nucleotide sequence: TGTGCCAGCAGTCAGGACAGGGGGCAGGTTGAAAAACTGTTTTTT. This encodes CASSQDRGQVEKLFF.